This T cell receptor beta chain was sequenced during a study of human T cells and chemical hapten exposure. The study's library attached unique molecular identifiers to single cDNA molecules. TCRdb itself ran the RACE reads through MiXCR, one entry per CDR3 protein. Of around 340,000 distinct CDR3 sequences in the sample, approximately 6.9% are singletons; the top ten hold roughly 8%. The time point here: patch test 1, 2 weeks after DPC sensitization. Treatment described: therapeutic diphenylcyclopropenone sensitization with weekly scalp DPC. Every patch test was put on after a blood sample was taken. This clonotype was counted only a few times. Sequences were derived from whole blood, sampled in connection with sensitization to the hapten diphenylcyclopropenone (DPC). The clonotype originates from a woman aged 18-29 years with alopecia areata. Some clones in this sample may be carry-over from other donors' samples.

CDR3 nucleotides: TGTGCCAGCAGTCAGGAAACTATTAATTCACCCCTCCACTTT. Translation gives CASSQETINSPLHF. The chain recombines TRBV6-5 with TRBJ1-6, with no clear D. CDR3 size: 14 residues. Germline CDR1 and CDR2: MNHEY and SVGAGI. Trimming took off 5 bases at V and 6 bases at J, with 11 bases between the two ends.